The next 20 T cell receptor beta chains were all read from a single sample in a study of post-analysis software for immune sequencing data. Notes on the study in general: Patients used several TRBV segments, including TRBV5-6, TRBV5-1 and TRBV20-1, more often than controls.

Their cognate antigens are unknown. Tagging with unique molecular identifiers was a feature of the TCR beta cDNA libraries. TCRdb re-analysed the PCR reads in MiXCR, keeping a single row per CDR3 protein. Here the sample spans a few hundred thousand distinct CDR3 sequences, 35% to 40% being singletons. What was sequenced was blood. The receptor set was obtained from a girl aged 10 to 17 with multiple sclerosis.

V and J are TRBV15 and TRBJ1-1; 10 bases agree with TRBD1. The germline gives CDR1 LNHNV, CDR2 YYDKDF (reference sequence). The CDR3 has 16 residues. The junction had 7 bases not matched to a gene; V was cut back by 1 base and J by 5 bases. The CDR3 DNA reads as TGTGCCACCAGCAGAGGGGTTCGGGGACAGGGGACTGAAGCTTTCTTT. Translation: CATSRGVRGQGTEAFF.

The rearrangement links TRBV6-2 or TRBV6-3 to TRBJ2-7; TRBD2 is a possible D gene (5 bases). CDR1 MNHEY and CDR2 SVGEGT come from the germline V gene. V lost 6 bases to trimming and J lost 3 bases, with 24 bases between them. The CDR3 loop spans 17 amino acids. This chain's CDR3 is CASRAALAGKTYYEQYF. Here the CDR3 DNA reads TGTGCCAGCAGAGCGGCGTTGGCAGGAAAAACCTACTACGAGCAGTACTTC.

This clonotype showed up many times. This chain uses TRBV14 with TRBJ2-1; TRBD2 matches at 10 bases. The CDR3 covers 15 residues. CDR1 SGHDN and CDR2 FVKESK come from the germline V gene. Trimming removed 4 bases from V and 2 bases from J; junction bases left unmatched: 2. CDR3 bases: TGTGCCAGCAGCCCTCTAGCGGGAGCCTACAATGAGCAGTTCTTC. It translates to CASSPLAGAYNEQFF. Using reference TRBV14 and TRBJ2-1 for the parts outside the CDR3, the full variable domain is EAGVTQFPSHSVIEKGQTVTLRCDPISGHDNLYWYRRVMGKEIKFLLHFVKESKQDESGMPNNRFLAERTGGTYSTLKVQPAELEDSGVYFCASSPLAGAYNEQFFGPGTRLTVL.

For the CDR3, the DNA is TGCAGTGCTACCCTTAGGGACATTTCACCCCTCCACTTT. This encodes CSATLRDISPLHF. The chain has TRBV20-1 and TRBJ1-6; a possible D gene is TRBD1 (6 bases). The germline V gene encodes CDR1 DFQATT and CDR2 SNEGSKA (reference sequence). The CDR3 sequence is 13 residues long. The V and J ends lost 4 bases and 9 bases respectively, with 13 bases between them.

The chain is built from TRBV27 and TRBJ2-7; 9 nucleotides match TRBD2. The CDR3 length is 14 residues. Germline CDR1 MNHEY, CDR2 SMNVEV (reference sequence). V dropped 3 bases and J dropped 0; count of bases not matched to a gene: 0. The CDR3 reads CASSFSGSSYEQYF. The CDR3 DNA reads TGTGCCAGCAGTTTTAGCGGGAGCTCCTACGAGCAGTACTTC.

This clonotype was found many times. J is TRBJ2-1 and V is TRBV15, with 7 positions matching TRBD2. The V segment lost 10 bases and the J segment 5 bases; nucleotides outside the gene matches: 5. Germline V gene lookup returns CDR1 LNHNV and CDR2 YYDKDF (reference sequence). CDR3 length equals 12 residues. CDR3 DNA sequence: TGTGCCAGTGGGGGGGGGAACAATGAGCAGTTCTTC. Its protein is CASGGGNNEQFF. Full variable domain (outside the CDR3, taken from reference TRBV15 and TRBJ2-1): DAMVIQNPRYQVTQFGKPVTLSCSQTLNHNVMYWYQQKSSQAPKLLFHYYDKDFNNEADTPDNFQSRRPNTSFCFLDIRSPGLGDTAMYLCASGGGNNEQFFGPGTRLTVL.

This clonotype was seen repeatedly, ten times or more. V usage is TRBV3-1 and J usage is TRBJ2-1; TRBD2 might be the D (6 bases). Germline loops: CDR1 LGHDT, CDR2 YNNKEL (reference sequence). Trimming stripped 2 bases from V and 0 bases from J, with 8 bases between. The CDR3 consists of 15 residues. CDR3 bases: TGTGCCAGCAGCCAACGGGGGACCTCCTACAATGAGCAGTTCTTC. Protein: CASSQRGTSYNEQFF.

As to this clonotype: One base away lies a much larger clone, so this may be a sequencing read error. The CDR3 end shows no conserved phenylalanine or tryptophan, and so a read error is likely. The gene calls are TRBV11-2 and TRBJ2-1, with D possibly TRBD2 on 5 matching bases. Germline V gene data show CDR1 as SGHAT and CDR2 as FQNNGV. There are 16 residues in the CDR3. Trimming removed 4 bases at V and 0 bases at J, with 13 bases between. This chain's CDR3 is CASSSRRDSSYNEQFL. DNA for the CDR3: TGTGCCAGCAGCTCCCGCCGGGATTCCTCCTACAATGAGCAGTTCTTA.

In regard to this clonotype: This could be a read error, since a much larger clone is one nucleotide away. This chain joins TRBV29-1 and TRBJ2-7, with 7 nucleotides matching TRBD1. The germline CDR1 and CDR2 sequences are SQVTM and ANQGSEA. This CDR3 is 12 amino acids long. Losses at the gene ends were 4 bases for V and 7 bases for J; bases not matched to a gene: 7. CDR3 sequence reads: CSVGQGLDEQYF. For the CDR3, the DNA is TGCAGCGTTGGACAGGGCTTGGATGAGCAGTACTTC.

In DNA, the CDR3 is TGTGCCAGCAGTTTGGGACAGGGTAAAGATACGCAGTATTTT. Translation gives CASSLGQGKDTQYF. This chain joins TRBV12-3 or TRBV12-4 and TRBJ2-3; TRBD1 matches at 9 bases. The CDR3 totals 14 residues. The trim removed 3 bases at V and 5 bases at J, leaving 3 bases unmatched.

This clonotype has ten or more counts. The chain has TRBV4-1 and TRBJ2-3; tentative D call: TRBD1 (5 bases). The length of the CDR3 is 14 residues. The V gene's germline CDR1 is MGHRA and CDR2 YSYEKL. The germline V and J ends were trimmed by 4 bases and 2 bases, with 10 bases remaining between them. The CDR3 DNA reads TGCGCCAGCAGCCGAAAGGGGTTCACAGATACGCAGTATTTT. Amino acids: CASSRKGFTDTQYF.

This clonotype turned up a few times. Possible read error: a much larger clone is one base away. The gene calls are TRBV7-6 and TRBJ2-1; D gene ambiguous. In germline, CDR1 is SGHVS, CDR2 FNYEAQ. The ends were cut back, 0 bases at V and 2 bases at J, with 14 bases in the middle. CDR3 length: 17 amino acids. CDR3 residues: CASSLAISGRPYNEQFF. As DNA, the CDR3 is TGTGCCAGCAGCTTAGCCATTTCCGGACGTCCCTACAATGAGCAGTTCTTC.

On this clonotype: A junction end diverges from the germline sequence, so it may reflect a read error. The rearrangement links TRBV6-5 to TRBJ2-1, with 9 bases aligning to TRBD2. The CDR3 spans 16 residues. Germline lookup yields CDR1 MNHEY and CDR2 SVGAGI. The CDR3 sequence: CAGSYLSGSSDNEQFF. In DNA form, the CDR3 reads TGTGCCGGCAGTTACCTTAGCGGGAGTTCGGACAATGAGCAGTTCTTC.

This clonotype has at least ten counts. The chain recombines TRBV7-6 with TRBJ2-1; 7 bases match TRBD1. The CDR3 is made up of 15 amino acids. Germline V CDR1 and CDR2: SGHVS, FNYEAQ. J was trimmed by 5 bases and V by 3 bases; bases with no gene match: 7. CDR3 region: CASSLFTGENNEQFF. The CDR3, as DNA: TGTGCCAGCAGCTTGTTTACAGGGGAGAACAATGAGCAGTTCTTC.

As regards this clonotype: One end of the junction is discordant with germline, which a read error may explain. J is TRBJ2-6 and V is TRBV7-3, with D possibly being TRBD1 or TRBD2 (6 bases each). From germline, CDR1 is SGHTA and CDR2 FQGTGA. This CDR3 is built from 15 residues. The chain's CDR3 is CASSLQGTGANVPTF. CDR3 DNA: TGTGCCAGCAGCTTACAGGGGACTGGGGCCAACGTCCCGACTTTC.

This clonotype was counted between two and nine times. This CDR3 is CASRKREGADNQPQHF. The CDR3, as DNA: TGTGCCAGCAGAAAGAGGGAAGGGGCGGACAATCAGCCCCAGCATTTT. The chain carries TRBV27 and TRBJ1-5; possible D gene TRBD1, 5 bases. Between the trimmed V and J ends, which lost 6 bases and 3 bases, there was a span of 18 bases. Looked up from germline, CDR1 is MNHEY and CDR2 is SMNVEV (reference sequence). The CDR3 runs to 16 residues.

The chain recombines TRBV4-1 with TRBJ2-1, with D hard to call. The J call is uncertain, as TRBJ2-7 better fits the DNA end. Germline-derived CDR1 and CDR2 are MGHRA and YSYEKL. The CDR3 is 18 amino acids. CDR3 loop: CASSQDPPGPGSYNEQYF. The CDR3, as DNA: TGCGCCAGCAGCCAAGATCCGCCCGGTCCGGGCTCCTACAATGAGCAGTACTTC.

Ten or more counts support this clonotype. The V gene is TRBV12-3 or TRBV12-4, the J gene TRBJ2-1; D is unresolved. This CDR3 is 14 amino acids long. V dropped 8 bases and J dropped 2 bases, with 13 bases sitting between them. The CDR3, as DNA: TGTGCCAGCTCGTCGATAGATCCCTACAATGAGCAGTTCTTC. Protein sequence: CASSSIDPYNEQFF.

This clonotype appeared a few times. Given a much more abundant clone one base away, this may be a read error. The chain's CDR3 is CASSLPSSGVYNEQYF. The CDR3 region has the DNA TGTGCCAGCAGCTTACCCTCTAGCGGGGTATACAATGAGCAGTACTTC. The chain combines TRBV11-2 with TRBJ2-1; 9 nucleotides line up with TRBD2. TRBJ2-7 matches the DNA end more closely, so the J call is doubtful. The CDR3 extends over 16 amino acids. Germline CDR1 is SGHAT and CDR2 is FQNNGV.

This clonotype was picked up many times. The rearrangement uses TRBV11-2 and TRBJ2-7; TRBD1 matches at 7 bases. The V segment lost 5 bases and the J segment 6 bases; nucleotides outside the gene matches: 10. The CDR3 spans 14 residues. The germline V gene encodes CDR1 SGHAT and CDR2 FQNNGV. CDR3 loop: CASSITQGSFEQYF. As DNA, the CDR3 is TGTGCCAGCAGCATTACACAGGGGTCTTTCGAGCAGTACTTC.